This TCR beta chain stems from a study of OX40 agonist ivuxolimab in advanced cancers. Study information: Each dose-escalation patient presented with hepatocellular carcinoma, melanoma, renal cell or head and neck cancer.

Libraries were prepared by immunoSEQ multiplex PCR; TCRdb keeps only in-frame clonotypes and omits some of them. The table has nearly 80,000 clones, about four fifths seen once. With regard to this clone: Its specificity is not known.

Study-wide results and limits: With doses of 0.1 to 3.0 mg/kg, CD4+ and CD8+ blood T cells had undergone clonal expansion by week 6. Among the lowest levels of clonal expansion were found in partial responders at 0.1-3.0 mg/kg.

No patient had autoimmune disease or received systemic immunosuppression. The sample here was CD4+ or CD8+ T cells sorted from blood, taken in a trial of the OX40 agonist ivuxolimab. This clonotype was sampled from an adult with an advanced solid tumor such as melanoma, head and neck, liver or kidney cancer.

CDR3 DNA sequence: TGTGCCAGTAGTACCACAGGGAACGGACCTGAAGCTTTCTTT. It yields the protein CASSTTGNGPEAFF. The V and J genes are TRBV19 and TRBJ1-1, with D perhaps TRBD1 (6 bases). Germline V gene sequence: CDR1 LNHDA, CDR2 SQIVND (reference sequence). Between the trimmed V and J ends, which lost 4 bases and 6 bases, there was a span of 15 bases. CDR3 length: 14 amino acids.